This T cell receptor (beta chain) was observed in a study of cytomegalovirus exposure and HLA in healthy donors. CDR1 KGHSH and CDR2 LQKENI come from the germline V gene. The CDR3 consists of 15 residues. Trimming cost V 3 bases and J 5 bases, with 16 bases left between them. The PCR employed 60 Vbeta primers together with 13 Jbeta primers. The repertoire was sequenced with immunoSEQ multiplex PCR; TCRdb's copy has only in-frame clones and lacks some. The profile shows over 75,000 clones, roughly 80% of them singletons. Findings and limits, study-wide: Reportedly, HLA-A and HLA-B alleles of most subjects were accurately predicted from TCR beta. A later analysis found common viral pathogens apparently linked to several of the most significant clusters. A reported reduction in N-insertions relative to the 666-donor mean was seen in an Asian-associated ancestry cluster in a later analysis.

This clone came up once. Its antigen is as yet unknown. The V and J genes are TRBV18 and TRBJ1-1, with D perhaps matching TRBD1 (5 bases). Input material: PBMCs. This clonotype was sampled from a man aged 55 to 70 in good health and CMV-seropositive. CDR3 DNA sequence: TGTGCCAGCTCACCGGAGGGGTGGAAAGGGACTGAAGCTTTCTTT. It yields the protein CASSPEGWKGTEAFF.